Listed below are T cell receptor beta chains from one sample, sequenced in a study of T cells after yellow fever vaccination. TCRdb reprocessed the 5' RACE reads via MiXCR and lists one record per CDR3 protein. The sample has approximately 550,000 distinct CDR3 sequences; 15% to 20% are singletons. The sequences come from PBMCs, collected 15 days after the yellow fever booster vaccination. The receptors originated from a man in his thirties or forties who received the YFV17D yellow fever vaccine. Each CDR3 is given without its conserved first and last residue.

v_call	j_call	cdr3_aa
TRBV7-6	TRBJ2-1	ASSARTSGSVLNEQF
TRBV29-1	TRBJ2-1	SVRTSGHSYNEQF
TRBV4-3	TRBJ2-1	ASSQGQPNEQF
TRBV5-5	TRBJ2-2	ASCRGFVATGELF
TRBV4-3	TRBJ2-5	ASSQDFFRTSGRAETQY
TRBV5-1	TRBJ2-1	ASSPQQGEQF
TRBV20-1	TRBJ2-7	SATGVGYVPYEQY
TRBV20-1	TRBJ2-7	SARDLSGLAGLEQY
TRBV12-3/TRBV12-4	TRBJ2-1	ASTQGFSYNEQF
TRBV5-1	TRBJ2-3	ASSLEIRDAQY
TRBV24-1	TRBJ2-3	ATSDSFRPGDTQY
TRBV7-7	TRBJ2-1	ASSPSREPGNEQF
TRBV4-3	TRBJ2-7	ASSQGTLGTYEQY
TRBV7-9	TRBJ2-2	ASNKDSSTGELF
TRBV20-1	TRBJ2-2	SAKTSGSWELF
TRBV24-1	TRBJ1-2	ATSDPGTGHYGYT
TRBV12-3/TRBV12-4	TRBJ1-2	ASSGQEIHGYT
TRBV7-9	TRBJ2-3	ASSLPGLAGADTQY
TRBV20-1	TRBJ2-2	SARAPNRGRTGELF
TRBV14	TRBJ2-1	ASSLQLLAGGRDEQF
TRBV5-1	TRBJ2-7	ASSLDTGKAYEQY
TRBV30	TRBJ1-2	AWTTDYVGYT
TRBV2	TRBJ2-7	ASSERLAGGEQY
TRBV30	TRBJ2-5	AWSRGKQETQY
TRBV29-1	TRBJ2-2	SFSLLSGNTGELF
TRBV5-4	TRBJ2-3	ASSFMPTVTAGDTQY
TRBV20-1	TRBJ2-5	SARGDRGSQETQY
TRBV5-1	TRBJ2-1	ASSLAVRGEQF
TRBV20-1	TRBJ2-5	SASERDETQY
TRBV5-1	TRBJ2-5	ASSSGGVETQY
TRBV12-3/TRBV12-4	TRBJ2-7	ASSFRAGGPTNEQY
TRBV4-3	TRBJ2-1	ASSQEGVAGGGEQF
TRBV7-2	TRBJ2-1	ASGGPYNEQF
TRBV19	TRBJ2-5	ASRMDGTQETQY
TRBV28	TRBJ2-5	ASTWGSRETQY
TRBV7-2	TRBJ2-1	ASSLFSGGNEQF
TRBV5-6	TRBJ2-7	ASSISGTPPGEQY
TRBV27	TRBJ2-1	ASSSASTYNEQF
TRBV15	TRBJ2-7	ATSRGQRDYEQY
TRBV12-3/TRBV12-4	TRBJ2-1	ASSFLRIEQF
TRBV7-6	TRBJ2-7	ASSGGTGPLVEQY
TRBV5-4	TRBJ2-3	ASSLGGSRGTDTQY
TRBV7-7	TRBJ2-7	ASRPLGTEPYEQY
TRBV29-1	TRBJ1-2	SVGPGQNYGYT
TRBV9	TRBJ2-3	ASSVAPPGTGADTQY
TRBV19	TRBJ1-5	ASSMDGIRNQPQH
TRBV10-3	TRBJ2-6	AISERQGRAGANVLT
TRBV28	TRBJ2-1	ASSLAGAHNEQF
TRBV12-3/TRBV12-4	TRBJ1-5	ASRATGGVQPQH
TRBV9	TRBJ1-6	ASSGGLDNSPLH
TRBV20-1	TRBJ2-7	SADTGVLTEQY
TRBV2	TRBJ1-2	ASSELGDSLYGYT
TRBV10-2	TRBJ2-1	ASSDHRGLYNEQF
TRBV5-1	TRBJ2-3	ASSLDRRGDTQY
TRBV5-5	TRBJ2-5	ASSFGGVAAKETQY
TRBV5-1	TRBJ2-7	ASTVAGAIHEQY
TRBV6-2/TRBV6-3	TRBJ2-1	ASSPYYNEQF